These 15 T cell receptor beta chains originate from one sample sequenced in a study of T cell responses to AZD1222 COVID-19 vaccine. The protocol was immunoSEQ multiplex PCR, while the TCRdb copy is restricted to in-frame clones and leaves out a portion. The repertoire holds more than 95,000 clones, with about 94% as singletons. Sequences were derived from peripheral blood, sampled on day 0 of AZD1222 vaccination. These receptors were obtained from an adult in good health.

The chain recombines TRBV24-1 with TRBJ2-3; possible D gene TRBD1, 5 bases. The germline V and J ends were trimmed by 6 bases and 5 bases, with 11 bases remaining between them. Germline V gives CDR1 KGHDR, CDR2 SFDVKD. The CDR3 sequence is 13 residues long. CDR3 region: CATSPQGLDTQYF. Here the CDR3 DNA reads TGTGCCACCAGTCCCCAGGGTCTAGATACGCAGTATTTT.

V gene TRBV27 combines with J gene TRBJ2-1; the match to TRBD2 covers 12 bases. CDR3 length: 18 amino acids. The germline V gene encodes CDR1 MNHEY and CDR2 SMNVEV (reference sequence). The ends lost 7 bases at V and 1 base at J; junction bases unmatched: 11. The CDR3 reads CASMGASGRAGSYNEQFF. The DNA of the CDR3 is TGTGCCAGCATGGGGGCTAGCGGGAGGGCCGGGTCCTACAATGAGCAGTTCTTC.

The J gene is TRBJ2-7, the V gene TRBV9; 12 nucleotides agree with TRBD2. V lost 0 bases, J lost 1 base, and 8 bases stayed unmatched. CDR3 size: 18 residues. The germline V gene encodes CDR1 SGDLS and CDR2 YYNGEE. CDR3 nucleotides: TGTGCCAGCAGCGTAGAGAGACTAGCGGGAGTTCGGTCCTACGAGCAGTACTTC. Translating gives CASSVERLAGVRSYEQYF.

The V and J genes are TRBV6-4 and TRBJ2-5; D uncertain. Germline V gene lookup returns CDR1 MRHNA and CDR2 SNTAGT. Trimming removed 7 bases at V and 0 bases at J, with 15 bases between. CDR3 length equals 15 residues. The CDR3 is CASIEDFTDQETQYF. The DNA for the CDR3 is TGTGCCAGCATAGAAGATTTTACGGACCAAGAGACCCAGTACTTC.

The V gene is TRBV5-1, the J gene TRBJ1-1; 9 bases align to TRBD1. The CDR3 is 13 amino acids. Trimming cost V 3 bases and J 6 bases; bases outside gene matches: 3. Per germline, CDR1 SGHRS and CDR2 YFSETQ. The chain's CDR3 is CASSSTGGSEAFF. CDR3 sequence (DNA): TGCGCCAGCAGCTCGACAGGGGGTTCTGAAGCTTTCTTT.

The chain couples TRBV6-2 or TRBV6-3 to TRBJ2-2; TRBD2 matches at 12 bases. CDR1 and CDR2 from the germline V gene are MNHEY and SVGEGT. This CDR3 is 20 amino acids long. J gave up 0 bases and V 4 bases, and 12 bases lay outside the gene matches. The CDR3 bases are TGTGCCAGCAGTTGGGACGACCGACTAGCGGGAGTTTCGAACACCGGGGAGCTGTTTTTT. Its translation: CASSWDDRLAGVSNTGELFF.

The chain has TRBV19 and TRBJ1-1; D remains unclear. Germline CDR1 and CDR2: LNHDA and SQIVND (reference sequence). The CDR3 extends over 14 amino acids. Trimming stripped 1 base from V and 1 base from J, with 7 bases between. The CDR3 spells CASSIGAGNTEAFF. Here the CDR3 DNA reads TGTGCCAGTAGTATAGGGGCCGGGAACACTGAAGCTTTCTTT. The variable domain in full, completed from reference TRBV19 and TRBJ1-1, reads DGGITQSPKYLFRKEGQNVTLSCEQNLNHDAMYWYRQDPGQGLRLIYYSQIVNDFQKGDIAEGYSVSREKKESFPLTVTSAQKNPTAFYLCASSIGAGNTEAFFGQGTRLTVV.

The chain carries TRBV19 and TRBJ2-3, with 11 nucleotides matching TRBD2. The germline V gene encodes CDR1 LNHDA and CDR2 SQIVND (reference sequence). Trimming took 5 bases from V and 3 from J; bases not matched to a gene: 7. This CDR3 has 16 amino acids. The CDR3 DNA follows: TGTGCCAGTAGTGCCGACCTAGCGGGAGGAACAGATACGCAGTATTTT. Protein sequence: CASSADLAGGTDTQYF.

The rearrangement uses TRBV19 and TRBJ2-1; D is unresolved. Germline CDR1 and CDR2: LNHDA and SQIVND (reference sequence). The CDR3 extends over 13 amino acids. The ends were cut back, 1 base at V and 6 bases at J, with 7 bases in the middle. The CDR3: CASSIASINEQFF. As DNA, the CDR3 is TGTGCCAGTAGTATAGCCTCGATCAATGAGCAGTTCTTC. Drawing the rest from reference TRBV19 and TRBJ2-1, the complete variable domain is DGGITQSPKYLFRKEGQNVTLSCEQNLNHDAMYWYRQDPGQGLRLIYYSQIVNDFQKGDIAEGYSVSREKKESFPLTVTSAQKNPTAFYLCASSIASINEQFFGPGTRLTVL.

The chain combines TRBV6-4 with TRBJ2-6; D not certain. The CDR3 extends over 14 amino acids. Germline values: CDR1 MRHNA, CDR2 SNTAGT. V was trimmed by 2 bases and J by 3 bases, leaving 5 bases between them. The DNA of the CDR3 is TGTGCCAGCAGTGACAGGGTTGGGGCCAACGTCCTGACTTTC. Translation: CASSDRVGANVLTF.

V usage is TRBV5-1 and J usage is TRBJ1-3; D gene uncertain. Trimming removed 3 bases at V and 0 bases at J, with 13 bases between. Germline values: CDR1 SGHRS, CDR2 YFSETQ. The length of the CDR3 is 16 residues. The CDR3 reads CASSSSWGNSGNTIYF. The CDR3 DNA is TGCGCCAGCAGCTCAAGTTGGGGAAACTCTGGAAACACCATATATTTT.

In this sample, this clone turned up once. Written as DNA, the CDR3 is TGCAGCGTTTTATTTCAGAACTCCTACGAGCAGTACTTC. This encodes CSVLFQNSYEQYF. The rearrangement joins TRBV29-1 to TRBJ2-7; D unresolved. V was shortened by 5 bases and J by 0 bases, with 11 bases between the two germline ends. Germline V gene lookup returns CDR1 SQVTM and CDR2 ANQGSEA. The CDR3 runs to 13 residues.

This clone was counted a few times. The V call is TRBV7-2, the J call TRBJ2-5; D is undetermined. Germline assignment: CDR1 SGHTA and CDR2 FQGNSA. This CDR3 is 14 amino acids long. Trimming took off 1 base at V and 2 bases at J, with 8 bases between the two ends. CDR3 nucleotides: TGTGCCAGCAGCTTAGACATGGGTCAAGAGACCCAGTACTTC. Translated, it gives CASSLDMGQETQYF.

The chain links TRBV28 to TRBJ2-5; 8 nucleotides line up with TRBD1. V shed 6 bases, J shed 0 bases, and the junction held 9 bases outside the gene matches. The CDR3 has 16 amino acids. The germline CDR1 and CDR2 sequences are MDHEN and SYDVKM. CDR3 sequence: CASSPQTGAYQETQYF. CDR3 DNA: TGTGCCAGCAGCCCTCAGACAGGGGCGTACCAAGAGACCCAGTACTTC.

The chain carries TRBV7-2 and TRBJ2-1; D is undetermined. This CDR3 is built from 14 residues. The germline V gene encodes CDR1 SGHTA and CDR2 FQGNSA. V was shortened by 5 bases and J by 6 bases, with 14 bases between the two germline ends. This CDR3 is CASSIISPGNEQFF. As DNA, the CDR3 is TGTGCCAGCAGCATCATAAGTCCGGGCAATGAGCAGTTCTTC.